This T cell receptor (beta chain) was observed in a study of CD8 T cells in Susac syndrome. Reverse transcription used about 0.5 to 1 ug RNA and random hexamers. Each CDR3 protein is one row after TCRdb ran MiXCR on the immunoSEQ multiplex PCR reads. The table shows around 200,000 distinct CDR3 sequences, with more than 85% occurring only once. The CDR3 is 13 amino acids. With 0 bases removed from V and 6 bases from J, the gap between germline ends came to 9 bases. The germline V gene encodes CDR1 DFQATT and CDR2 SNEGSKA (reference sequence). This clonotype originated in a human donor with multiple sclerosis. The chain links TRBV20-1 to TRBJ2-1; no reliable D call. Sequencing input: CD4+ T cells from PBMCs. This chain's CDR3 is CSARDSLSNEQFF. In DNA form, the CDR3 reads TGCAGTGCTAGAGATTCGTTATCCAATGAGCAGTTCTTC.